Following are 14 T cell receptor beta chains from one sample sequenced in a study of cytomegalovirus exposure and HLA in healthy donors (dated by TCRdb to the late 2010s). The library was made by the immunoSEQ multiplex PCR assay. A mixture of 60 forward primers for TCR Vbeta segments and 13 reverse primers for TCR Jbeta segments was used in the multiplex PCR. This immuneACCESS table, as held by TCRdb, lists in-frame sequences with V and J called but not all clones. Of the missing ones, under half trace to an unresolved V gene in checked studies; the others have no known cause. The sample table holds under 200,000 clones. About 0.79% of the sample comes from the top ten. The sample consisted of PBMCs. These receptors were obtained from a woman younger than 30 in good health and CMV-seropositive.

The chain couples TRBV19 to TRBJ1-4, with 7 bases matching TRBD1. Germline loops: CDR1 LNHDA, CDR2 SQIVND (reference sequence). V lost 3 bases to trimming and J lost 9 bases; unmatched junction nucleotides: 10. The CDR3 extends over 15 amino acids. In nucleotides, the CDR3 is TGTGCCAGTAGTATGAATTTCGGGACAGAAAAAAAACTGTTTTTT. Translation: CASSMNFGTEKKLFF. The whole variable domain, remainder taken from reference TRBV19 and TRBJ1-4, is DGGITQSPKYLFRKEGQNVTLSCEQNLNHDAMYWYRQDPGQGLRLIYYSQIVNDFQKGDIAEGYSVSREKKESFPLTVTSAQKNPTAFYLCASSMNFGTEKKLFFGSGTQLSVL.

CDR3 in DNA: TGTGCCAGCAGCCTCCTCCGGGGTGGGTATATTGGCTACACCTTC. Its translation is CASSLLRGGYIGYTF. This chain joins TRBV28 and TRBJ1-2; D is undetermined. Trimming took 6 bases from V and 7 from J, leaving 21 bases between them. The CDR3 has 15 residues. Germline V gene lookup returns CDR1 MDHEN and CDR2 SYDVKM.

The chain joins TRBV27 to TRBJ1-2; 7 bases are a match to TRBD1. There are 13 residues in the CDR3. Germline lookup yields CDR1 MNHEY and CDR2 SMNVEV (reference sequence). The V segment lost 2 bases and the J segment 6 bases; nucleotides outside the gene matches: 3. CDR3: CASSLEGANGYTF. The CDR3, as DNA: TGTGCCAGCAGTTTAGAGGGGGCGAATGGCTACACCTTC.

This rearrangement joins TRBV4-1 to TRBJ2-1, with 7 bases lining up with TRBD2. J gave up 3 bases and V 1 base, and 6 bases lay outside the gene matches. The V gene's germline CDR1 is MGHRA and CDR2 YSYEKL. This CDR3 spans 16 amino acids. For the CDR3, the DNA is TGCGCCAGCAGCCAAGTGCGGCTAGCGGTCTACAATGAGCAGTTCTTC. It yields the protein CASSQVRLAVYNEQFF.

The chain employs TRBV18 and TRBJ1-2; no definite D call. The germline V and J ends were trimmed by 5 bases and 5 bases, with 6 bases remaining between them. Germline CDR1 is KGHSH and CDR2 is LQKENI. The CDR3 sequence is 11 residues long. In DNA form, the CDR3 reads TGTGCCAGCTCATCGGAGTATGGCTACACCTTC. Translated, it gives CASSSEYGYTF.

In DNA, the CDR3 is TGTGCCTCACAGGCAACTAATGAAAAACTGTTTTTT. It codes for CASQATNEKLFF. The chain recombines TRBV7-6 with TRBJ1-4; D is perhaps TRBD1 (5 bases). Germline loops: CDR1 SGHVS, CDR2 FNYEAQ. V was pared by 11 bases and J by 0 bases, with 7 bases between. CDR3 length: 12 residues.

In DNA form, the CDR3 reads TGTGCCAGCAGCTTAGCGATTTCAGGGGATACGCAGTATTTT. The encoded protein is CASSLAISGDTQYF. The chain has TRBV7-8 and TRBJ2-3; tentatively, D is TRBD1 (5 bases). Germline CDR1 is SGHVS and CDR2 is FQNEAQ. Trimming removed 0 bases at V and 6 bases at J, with 10 bases between. The CDR3 extends over 14 amino acids.

The J gene is TRBJ1-2, the V gene TRBV29-1; 9 nucleotides match TRBD1. The germline V gene has CDR1 SQVTM and CDR2 ANQGSEA. The length of the CDR3 is 13 residues. V dropped 5 bases and J dropped 4; count of bases not matched to a gene: 5. This CDR3 is CSVQGGQGYGYTF. CDR3 nucleotides: TGCAGCGTTCAAGGGGGACAGGGCTATGGCTACACCTTC.

This chain's CDR3 is CAWSVRGRLQETQYF. CDR3 DNA: TGTGCCTGGAGTGTAAGGGGTCGGTTACAAGAGACCCAGTACTTC. The genes are TRBV30 and TRBJ2-5; D might be TRBD1 (5 bases). The germline V and J ends were trimmed by 0 bases and 2 bases, with 13 bases remaining between them. CDR1 GTSNPN and CDR2 SVGIG come from the germline V gene (reference sequence). This CDR3 is 15 amino acids long.

The V gene is TRBV29-1, the J gene TRBJ1-6; 9 bases map to TRBD1. Germline V CDR1 and CDR2: SQVTM, ANQGSEA. V dropped 8 bases and J dropped 4; count of bases not matched to a gene: 9. This CDR3 comprises 15 residues. In DNA form, the CDR3 reads TGCAGCACCTCACCCGGGACAGGGTATAATTCACCCCTCCACTTT. Encoded protein: CSTSPGTGYNSPLHF.

This chain connects TRBV7-3 to TRBJ1-1; no clear D gene. Germline assignment: CDR1 SGHTA and CDR2 FQGTGA. The CDR3 extends over 13 amino acids. Trimming removed 5 bases at V and 3 bases at J, with 10 bases between. CDR3 DNA: TGTGCCAGCAGCCCCCTACGTGACACTGAAGCTTTCTTT. This encodes CASSPLRDTEAFF.

Here the CDR3 DNA reads TGTGCCAGCAGACCCACAGTTAACACTGAAGCTTTCTTT. Translation: CASRPTVNTEAFF. This chain connects TRBV6-1 to TRBJ1-1; D call uncertain. Germline V gives CDR1 MNHNS, CDR2 SASEGT. V was cut by 6 bases and J by 2 bases, with 10 bases left in between. CDR3 size: 13 residues.

The genes are TRBV20-1 and TRBJ2-1; 7 bases match TRBD2. There are 11 residues in the CDR3. Germline values: CDR1 DFQATT, CDR2 SNEGSKA (reference sequence). J was trimmed by 9 bases and V by 5 bases; bases with no gene match: 4. CDR3 sequence reads: CSAYLAVEQFF. DNA of the CDR3: TGCAGTGCTTACCTAGCGGTTGAGCAGTTCTTC.

V usage is TRBV4-2 and J usage is TRBJ2-4; 8 nucleotides align to TRBD2. Germline values: CDR1 LGHNA, CDR2 YNFKEQ. This CDR3 has 19 residues. Trimming cost V 0 bases and J 0 bases; bases outside gene matches: 10. The CDR3 is CASSQDSLAGIVAKNIQYF. CDR3 nucleotides: TGTGCCAGCAGCCAAGATTCATTAGCGGGGATAGTAGCCAAAAACATTCAGTACTTC.